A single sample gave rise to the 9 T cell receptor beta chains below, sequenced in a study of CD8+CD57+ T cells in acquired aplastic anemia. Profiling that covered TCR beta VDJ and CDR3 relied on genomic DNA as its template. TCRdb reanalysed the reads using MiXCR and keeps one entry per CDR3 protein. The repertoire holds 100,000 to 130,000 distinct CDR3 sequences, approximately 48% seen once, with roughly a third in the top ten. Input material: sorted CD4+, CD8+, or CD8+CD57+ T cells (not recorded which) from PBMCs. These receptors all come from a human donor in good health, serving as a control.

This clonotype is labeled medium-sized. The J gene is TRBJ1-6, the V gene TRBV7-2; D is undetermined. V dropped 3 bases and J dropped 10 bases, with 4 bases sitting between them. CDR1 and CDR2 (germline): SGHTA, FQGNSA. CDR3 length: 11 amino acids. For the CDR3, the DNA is TGTGCCAGCAGCTTTGCCTCACCCCTCCACTTT. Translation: CASSFASPLHF.

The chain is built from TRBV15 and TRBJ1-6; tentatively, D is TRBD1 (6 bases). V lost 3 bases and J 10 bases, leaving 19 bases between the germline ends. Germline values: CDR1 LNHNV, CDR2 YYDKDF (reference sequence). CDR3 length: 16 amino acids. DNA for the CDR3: TGTGCCACCAGCAGGAGGGGGGGCCGACTTAAATCACCCCTCCACTTT. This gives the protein CATSRRGGRLKSPLHF.

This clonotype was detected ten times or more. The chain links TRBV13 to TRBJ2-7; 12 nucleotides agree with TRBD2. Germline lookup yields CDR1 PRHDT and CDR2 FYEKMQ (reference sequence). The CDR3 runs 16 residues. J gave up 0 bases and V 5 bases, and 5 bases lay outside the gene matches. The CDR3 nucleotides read TGTGCCAGCAGCCATCGACTAGCGGGGGACTCCTACGAGCAGTACTTC. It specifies CASSHRLAGDSYEQYF. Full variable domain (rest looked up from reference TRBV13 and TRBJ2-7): AAGVIQSPRHLIKEKRETATLKCYPIPRHDTVYWYQQGPGQDPQFLISFYEKMQSDKGSIPDRFSAQQFSDYHSELNMSSLELGDSALYFCASSHRLAGDSYEQYFGPGTRLTVT.

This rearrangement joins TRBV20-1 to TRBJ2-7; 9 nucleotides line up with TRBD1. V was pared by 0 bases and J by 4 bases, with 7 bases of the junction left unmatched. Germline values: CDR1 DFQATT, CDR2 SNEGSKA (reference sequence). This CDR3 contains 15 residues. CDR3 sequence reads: CSARDLPGQGYEQYF. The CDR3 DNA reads TGCAGTGCTAGAGATTTGCCGGGACAGGGATACGAGCAGTACTTC.

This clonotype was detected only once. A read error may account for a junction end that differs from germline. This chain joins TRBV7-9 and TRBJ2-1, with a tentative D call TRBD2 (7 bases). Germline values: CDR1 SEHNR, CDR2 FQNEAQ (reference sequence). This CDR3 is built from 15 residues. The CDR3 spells CASSLNGGPYNGQFF. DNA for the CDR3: TGTGCCAGCAGTTTAAACGGGGGGCCCTACAATGGGCAGTTCTTC.

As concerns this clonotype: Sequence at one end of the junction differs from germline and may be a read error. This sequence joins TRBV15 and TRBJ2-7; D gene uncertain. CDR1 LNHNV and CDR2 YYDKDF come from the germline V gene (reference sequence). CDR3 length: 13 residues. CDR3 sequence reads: CATSTYHNYEQYF. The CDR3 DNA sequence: TGTGCCACTAGCACGTACCATAACTACGAGCAGTACTTC.

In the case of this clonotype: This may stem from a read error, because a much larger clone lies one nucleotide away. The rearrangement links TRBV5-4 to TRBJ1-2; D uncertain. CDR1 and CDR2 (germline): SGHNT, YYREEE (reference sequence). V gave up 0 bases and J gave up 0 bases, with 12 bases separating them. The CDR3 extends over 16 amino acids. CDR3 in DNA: TGTGCCAGCAGCTTGGAGCGGGCGGACGCTAACTATGGCTACACCTTC. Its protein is CASSLERADANYGYTF.

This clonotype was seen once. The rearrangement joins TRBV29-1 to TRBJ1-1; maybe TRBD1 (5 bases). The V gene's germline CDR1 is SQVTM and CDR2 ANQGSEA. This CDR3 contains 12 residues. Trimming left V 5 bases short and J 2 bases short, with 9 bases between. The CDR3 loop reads CSVRQPNTEAFF. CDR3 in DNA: TGCAGCGTTCGACAGCCCAACACTGAAGCTTTCTTT.

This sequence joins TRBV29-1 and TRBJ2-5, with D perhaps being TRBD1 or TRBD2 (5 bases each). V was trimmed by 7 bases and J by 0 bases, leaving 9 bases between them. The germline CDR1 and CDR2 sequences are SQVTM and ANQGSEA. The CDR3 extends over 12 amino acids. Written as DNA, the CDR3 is TGCAGCGCTGGGACGTACCAAGAGACCCAGTACTTC. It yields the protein CSAGTYQETQYF.